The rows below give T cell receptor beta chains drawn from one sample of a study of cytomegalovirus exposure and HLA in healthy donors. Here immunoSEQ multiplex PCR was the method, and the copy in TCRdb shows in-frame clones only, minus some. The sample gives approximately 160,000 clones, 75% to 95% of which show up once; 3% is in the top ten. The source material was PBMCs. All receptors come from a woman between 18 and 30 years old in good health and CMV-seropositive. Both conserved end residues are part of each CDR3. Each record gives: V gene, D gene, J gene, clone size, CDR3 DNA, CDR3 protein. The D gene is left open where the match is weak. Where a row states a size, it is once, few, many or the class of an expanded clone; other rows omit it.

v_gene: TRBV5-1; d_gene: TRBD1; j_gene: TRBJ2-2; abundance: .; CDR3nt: TGCGCCAGCGGTCGACAGGGGGCTGACACCGGGGAGCTGTTTTTT; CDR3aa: CASGRQGADTGELFF
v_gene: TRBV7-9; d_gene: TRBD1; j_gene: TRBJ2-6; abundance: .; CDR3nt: TGTGCCAGCAGCCCCGCGTGGGACAGGGGGAGCAACGTCCTGACTTTC; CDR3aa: CASSPAWDRGSNVLTF
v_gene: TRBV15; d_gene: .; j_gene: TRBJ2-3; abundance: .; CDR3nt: TGTGCCACCAGCAGAGAGCTAGAGCAAGATACGCAGTATTTT; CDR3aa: CATSRELEQDTQYF
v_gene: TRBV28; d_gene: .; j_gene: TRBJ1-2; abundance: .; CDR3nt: TGTGCCAGCAGTTTAGCCGGGGACTATGGCTACACCTTC; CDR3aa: CASSLAGDYGYTF
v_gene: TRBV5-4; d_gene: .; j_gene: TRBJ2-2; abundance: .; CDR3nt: TGTGCCAGCAGCTTGCATTACACCGGGGAGCTGTTTTTT; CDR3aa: CASSLHYTGELFF
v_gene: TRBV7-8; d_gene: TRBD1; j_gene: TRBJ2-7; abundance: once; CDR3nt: TGTGCCAGCAGTTCCCGTGGCCCGGGACAGCCTTCCTACGAGCAGTACTTC; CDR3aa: CASSSRGPGQPSYEQYF
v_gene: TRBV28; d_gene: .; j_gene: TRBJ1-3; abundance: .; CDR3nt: TGTGCCAGCACAGGTCCCCCTGACTCTGGAAACACCATATATTTT; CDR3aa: CASTGPPDSGNTIYF
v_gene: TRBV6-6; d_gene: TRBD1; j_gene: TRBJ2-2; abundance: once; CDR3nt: TGTGCCAGCAGCCTAGGGGGCAGGAACACCGGGGAGCTGTTTTTT; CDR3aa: CASSLGGRNTGELFF
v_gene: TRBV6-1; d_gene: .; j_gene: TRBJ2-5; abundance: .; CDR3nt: TGTGCCAGCAGTGGGTACTTTTTTCTACAAGAGACCCAGTACTTC; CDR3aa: CASSGYFFLQETQYF
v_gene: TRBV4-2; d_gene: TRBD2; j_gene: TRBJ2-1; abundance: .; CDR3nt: TGTGCCAGCAGCCAAGATCCACTAGCGGGATTCGGTGAGCAGTTCTTC; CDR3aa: CASSQDPLAGFGEQFF